This T cell receptor beta chain came from a study of T cell responses to AZD1222 COVID-19 vaccine. The wider study: Pooled together were second doses at about 4 or about 12 weeks.

The junction had 7 bases not matched to a gene; V was cut back by 5 bases and J by 3 bases. Germline V gene data show CDR1 as LNHDA and CDR2 as SQIVND (reference sequence). The CDR3 length is 15 residues. Sequencing was performed with immunoSEQ multiplex PCR; in TCRdb, only in-frame clones are kept and a portion is missing. The table lists some 54,000 clones, more than 80% of them singletons. As regards this clone: Its antigen remains unidentified.

The study, taken as a whole, reports: In a largely white British group with more females than males, clonal diversity was possibly underestimated. Per reports, nearly half of all spike-specific TCRs target regions that are unmutated in variants.

This clonotype was sampled from an adult in good health. Sample: peripheral blood, taken on day 0 of AZD1222 vaccination. The chain is built from TRBV19 and TRBJ2-7, with TRBD2 matching 10 bases. In DNA, the CDR3 is TGTGCCAGTAGTCCACCTAGCGGGAGTTTCTACGAGCAGTACTTC. Encoded protein: CASSPPSGSFYEQYF.